A single sample is the source of the 5 T cell receptor beta chains below, sequenced in a study of cytomegalovirus exposure and HLA in healthy donors. Primers included in the PCR were 60 Vbeta and 13 Jbeta primers. Repertoires were generated with immunoSEQ multiplex PCR, while TCRdb's copy carries only in-frame clones and drops some. The table lists 110,000 to 150,000 clones, approximately 80% of them singletons, with around 4.9% in the top ten. Sequencing input: PBMCs. The receptors shown here come from a male donor in good health and CMV-seronegative.

The chain links TRBV6-5 to TRBJ1-2, with 7 bases aligning to TRBD1. The CDR3 is made up of 15 amino acids. V was pared by 0 bases and J by 7 bases, with 8 bases of the junction left unmatched. Germline V CDR1 and CDR2: MNHEY, SVGAGI. In DNA, the CDR3 is TGTGCCAGCAGTTACTCCGGGACAGAGACTCGTGGCTACACCTTC. This encodes CASSYSGTETRGYTF.

The chain links TRBV2 to TRBJ1-2, with a tentative D call TRBD1 (5 bases). CDR3 length: 12 amino acids. Trimming stripped 5 bases from V and 10 bases from J, with 14 bases between. Per the germline V gene, CDR1 is SNHLY and CDR2 is FYNNEI. The DNA of the CDR3 is TGTGCCAGCAGTCTCAGGGCCGTCGACTACACCTTC. This codes for CASSLRAVDYTF.

The chain carries TRBV4-3 and TRBJ1-5, with 11 positions matching TRBD1. Germline V CDR1 and CDR2: LGHNA, YSLEER. The CDR3 covers 19 residues. With V trimmed by 0 bases and J by 6 bases, 13 bases remained unmatched. CDR3 residues: CASSQDLYTGQGAGQPQHF. Here the CDR3 DNA reads TGCGCCAGCAGCCAAGATCTGTACACCGGACAGGGGGCTGGTCAGCCCCAGCATTTT.

V gene TRBV4-3 combines with J gene TRBJ2-5; TRBD2 matches at 7 bases. Germline values: CDR1 LGHNA, CDR2 YSLEER. This CDR3 is built from 19 residues. J gave up 3 bases and V 0 bases, and 16 bases lay outside the gene matches. The CDR3 sequence: CASSQDRRLAGSYEETQYF. The CDR3, as DNA: TGCGCCAGCAGCCAAGATAGACGACTAGCAGGGTCATACGAAGAGACCCAGTACTTC.

This clone occurred a few times. The junction departs from the called germline gene at one end, perhaps through a read error. The chain uses TRBV7-2 and TRBJ2-5; 12 bases fit TRBD2. This CDR3 comprises 14 residues. In germline, CDR1 is SGHTA, CDR2 FQGNSA. For the CDR3, the DNA is TGTGCCAGCAGCCTAGCGGGGGGGCTAGAGACCCAGTACTTC. Protein sequence: CASSLAGGLETQYF.